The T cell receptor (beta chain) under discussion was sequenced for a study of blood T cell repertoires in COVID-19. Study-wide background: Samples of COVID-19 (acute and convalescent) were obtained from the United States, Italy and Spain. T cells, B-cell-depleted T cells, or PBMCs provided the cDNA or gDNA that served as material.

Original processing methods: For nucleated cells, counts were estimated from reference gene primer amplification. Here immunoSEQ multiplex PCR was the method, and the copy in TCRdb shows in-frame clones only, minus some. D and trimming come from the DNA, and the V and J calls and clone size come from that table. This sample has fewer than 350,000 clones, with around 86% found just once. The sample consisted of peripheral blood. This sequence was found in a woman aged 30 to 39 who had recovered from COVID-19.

CDR3 region: CASSPYPGLAGFAQFF. CDR3 nucleotides: TGTGCCAGCAGTCCTTACCCGGGACTAGCGGGATTCGCGCAGTTCTTC. The rearrangement uses TRBV27 and TRBJ2-1; 13 bases match TRBD2. CDR3 size: 16 residues. V lost 5 bases, J lost 12 bases, and 13 bases stayed unmatched. Looked up from germline, CDR1 is MNHEY and CDR2 is SMNVEV (reference sequence).